A selection of T cell receptor beta chains follows, all from one sample in a study of glioma-infiltrating T cells after dendritic cell vaccination. Produced via immunoSEQ multiplex PCR; TCRdb's table is partial and in-frame only. The table lists tens of thousands of clones, almost 85% of them singletons. The input for sequencing was blood, taken before dendritic cell vaccination. The receptors derive from a human donor with glioblastoma. The CDR3 runs from the conserved cysteine through the conserved F or W. Clone size is not always given. Where it is, it says once, few, many or a class for expanded clones.

v_gene	j_gene	abundance	CDR3aa
TRBV7-9	TRBJ2-1	once	CASSLGQGGREQFF
TRBV30	TRBJ1-5	.	CACRGQSNQPQHF
TRBV5-4	TRBJ1-4	.	CASSLQTGANEKLFF
TRBV19	TRBJ1-5	.	CASSDRTGNQPQHF
TRBV25-1	TRBJ1-4	.	CASSGGPPANEKLFF
TRBV5-4	TRBJ2-6	.	CASSLGTGFFSGANVLTF
TRBV6-1	TRBJ1-5	.	CASSVLGQGDQPQHF
TRBV21-1	TRBJ2-2	.	CASSKEGRGRGMGGELFF
TRBV5-1	TRBJ1-5	.	CASSLGGERNQPQHF
TRBV5-1	TRBJ1-1	.	CASSPGMNTEAFF
TRBV30	TRBJ2-5	once	CAWSGGLGETQYF
TRBV6-6	TRBJ2-2	.	CASSYATGKAGELFF
TRBV27	TRBJ1-2	.	CASSLRANYGYTF
TRBV10-3	TRBJ2-7	.	CAISESAQGYEQYF
TRBV10-1	TRBJ1-4	.	CAGSGTGGNEKLFF
TRBV7-2	TRBJ2-1	.	CASSSQPGQGAYNEQFF
TRBV7-9	TRBJ1-1	.	CASRVSGGEAFF
TRBV13	TRBJ2-3	.	CASSLGRGSTDTQYF
TRBV28	TRBJ1-3	few	CASSLDRAGNTIYF
TRBV5-1	TRBJ2-3	.	CASSPAGGPAVGDTQYF
TRBV13	TRBJ2-5	.	CASSYGASGSEKTQYF
TRBV13	TRBJ1-1	.	CASSLGRRSGGEAFF
TRBV7-2	TRBJ2-5	.	CASSSDRVGETQYF
TRBV23-1	TRBJ2-6	.	CASSQYGDREFSGANVLTF
TRBV18	TRBJ2-7	.	CASSPTRSGDFHEQYF
TRBV19	TRBJ1-2	.	CASSIRIRGAYGYTF
TRBV4-1	TRBJ1-4	.	CASSPLTNEKLFF
TRBV7-9	TRBJ2-7	few	CASSSIGRDRGSPYEQYF
TRBV6-5	TRBJ1-1	.	CASSSRDRVNTEAFF
TRBV9	TRBJ1-4	.	CASSRRGSQNEKLFF